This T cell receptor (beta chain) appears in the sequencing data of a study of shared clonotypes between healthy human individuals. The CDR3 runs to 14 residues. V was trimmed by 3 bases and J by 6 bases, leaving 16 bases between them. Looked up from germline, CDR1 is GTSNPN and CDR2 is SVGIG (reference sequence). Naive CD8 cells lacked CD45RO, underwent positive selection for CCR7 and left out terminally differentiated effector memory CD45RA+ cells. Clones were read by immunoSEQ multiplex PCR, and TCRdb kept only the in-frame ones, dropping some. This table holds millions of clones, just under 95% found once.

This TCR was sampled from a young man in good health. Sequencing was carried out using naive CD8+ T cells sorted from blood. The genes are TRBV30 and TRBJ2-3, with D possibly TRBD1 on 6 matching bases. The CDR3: CAWRSGQGWDTQYF. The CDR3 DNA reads TGTGCCTGGAGATCTGGGCAGGGGTGGGATACGCAGTATTTT.